The 17 T cell receptor beta chains listed next were all sequenced from one sample in a study of blood T cell repertoires in COVID-19. Sequencing was performed with immunoSEQ multiplex PCR; in TCRdb, only in-frame clones are kept and a portion is missing. Among approximately 100,000 clones listed, 69% were seen once. The sequenced material came from peripheral blood. The receptors were gathered from a man older than 75 with acute or convalescent COVID-19.

This chain links TRBV6-5 with TRBJ1-4; 8 nucleotides agree with TRBD1. CDR3 length equals 14 residues. Looked up from germline, CDR1 is MNHEY and CDR2 is SVGAGI. V gave up 6 bases and J gave up 10 bases; unmatched junction bases: 10. CDR3 DNA sequence: TGTGCCAGCAGACGGACAGGGCAGGCGAGAAAACTGTTTTTT. It is translated as CASRRTGQARKLFF.

The V gene is TRBV18, the J gene TRBJ2-1; possibly TRBD2 for D (5 bases). The V end lost 2 bases, the J end lost 8 bases, and 13 bases lay between the germline ends. The CDR3 runs 14 residues. Germline CDR1 KGHSH, CDR2 LQKENI. CDR3 nucleotide sequence: TGTGCCAGCTCACCATCCCCCGGGGTCCATGAGCAGTTCTTC. Translating it yields CASSPSPGVHEQFF.

This clone turned up a few times. The chain combines TRBV7-3 with TRBJ2-7; D unresolved. The CDR3 runs 16 residues. Germline CDR1 SGHTA, CDR2 FQGTGA. V was clipped by 3 bases and J by 0 bases, with 15 bases between them. The CDR3 reads CASSLGRQVSSYEQYF. CDR3 DNA sequence: TGTGCCAGCAGCTTGGGCCGCCAAGTCAGCTCCTACGAGCAGTACTTC.

The chain uses TRBV24-1 and TRBJ2-2; D is uncertain. The CDR3 has 14 amino acids. CDR1 and CDR2 (germline): KGHDR, SFDVKD. Trimming cost V 5 bases and J 3 bases, with 9 bases left between them. The chain's CDR3 is CATSVGGYTGELFF. CDR3 in DNA: TGTGCCACCAGTGTTGGCGGCTACACCGGGGAGCTGTTTTTT.

V usage is TRBV7-9 and J usage is TRBJ2-7; 8 bases align to TRBD2. This CDR3 comprises 14 residues. J gave up 6 bases and V 5 bases, and 9 bases lay outside the gene matches. Per germline, CDR1 SEHNR and CDR2 FQNEAQ (reference sequence). The CDR3 reads CASSQSGSPSEQYF. CDR3 nucleotides: TGTGCCAGCAGCCAGAGCGGGAGCCCCTCCGAGCAGTACTTC. Supplemented by reference TRBV7-9 and TRBJ2-7, the full variable domain reads DTGVSQNPRHKITKRGQNVTFRCDPISEHNRLYWYRQTLGQGPEFLTYFQNEAQLEKSRLLSDRFSAERPKGSFSTLEIQRTEQGDSAMYLCASSQSGSPSEQYFGPGTRLTVT.

This chain joins TRBV2 and TRBJ2-1; the D gene is possibly TRBD2 (6 bases). The ends were cut back, 4 bases at V and 16 bases at J, with 17 bases in the middle. The germline CDR1 and CDR2 sequences are SNHLY and FYNNEI. The CDR3 has 12 amino acids. This CDR3 is CASSGEVRAPFF. For the CDR3, the DNA is TGTGCCAGCAGTGGGGAGGTTCGCGCCCCATTCTTC.

The DNA of the CDR3 is TGTGCCAGCAGTTCCTACAGGGGGCGCAACGGAGAGCAGTACTTC. Its protein product is CASSSYRGRNGEQYF. V usage is TRBV6-2 or TRBV6-3 and J usage is TRBJ2-7, with 9 bases matching TRBD1. The germline gives CDR1 MNHEY, CDR2 SVGEGT. There are 15 residues in the CDR3. V shed 4 bases, J shed 7 bases, and the junction held 11 bases outside the gene matches.

The rearrangement links TRBV4-1 to TRBJ1-1; no clear D gene. V lost 0 bases and J 5 bases, leaving 10 bases between the germline ends. Germline V CDR1 and CDR2: MGHRA, YSYEKL. The CDR3 runs 14 residues. CDR3 DNA: TGCGCCAGCAGCCAAGAGGGGAGGGTTACTGAAGCTTTCTTT. Residues: CASSQEGRVTEAFF.

The CDR3 region is CASRRRGTSGSSDTQYF. CDR3 bases: TGTGCCAGCAGGAGAAGGGGGACTAGCGGGTCCTCAGATACGCAGTATTTT. The chain carries TRBV3-1 (or the pseudogene TRBV3-2) and TRBJ2-3; 12 nucleotides align to TRBD2. CDR3 size: 17 residues. CDR1 is LGHDT and CDR2 is YNNKEL in the germline V gene (reference sequence). The junction had 11 bases not matched to a gene; V was cut back by 6 bases and J by 4 bases.

The genes are TRBV29-1 and TRBJ2-2; 9 bases agree with TRBD2. V gave up 6 bases and J gave up 6 bases; unmatched junction bases: 8. The CDR3 consists of 14 residues. Germline V gene lookup returns CDR1 SQVTM and CDR2 ANQGSEA. The CDR3 region has the DNA TGCAGCGTAGGAGGCGGGAGGGCGTCCGGGGAGCTGTTTTTT. This gives the protein CSVGGGRASGELFF.

This clone was detected only a few times. The CDR3 is CASSVTAGELFF. CDR3 nucleotide sequence: TGTGCCAGCAGCGTAACGGCCGGGGAGCTGTTTTTT. The J gene is TRBJ2-2, the V gene TRBV9; no reliable D call. Germline V lookup: CDR1 SGDLS, CDR2 YYNGEE. Trimming took 1 base from V and 6 from J, leaving 4 bases between them. The CDR3 totals 12 residues. Together with reference TRBV9 and TRBJ2-2, the CDR3 gives the full variable domain: DSGVTQTPKHLITATGQRVTLRCSPRSGDLSVYWYQQSLDQGLQFLIQYYNGEERAKGNILERFSAQQFPDLHSELNLSSLELGDSALYFCASSVTAGELFFGEGSRLTVL.

This chain joins TRBV5-1 and TRBJ2-3, with TRBD1 as a possible D gene (5 bases). V was shortened by 5 bases and J by 0 bases, with 16 bases between the two germline ends. This CDR3 has 16 residues. Germline V lookup: CDR1 SGHRS, CDR2 YFSETQ. CDR3 in DNA: TGCGCCAGCAGGTCAGGGCGGAGCTCTAGCACAGATACGCAGTATTTT. Encoded protein: CASRSGRSSSTDTQYF.

This clone appeared a few times. The V gene is TRBV2, the J gene TRBJ1-5; TRBD1 matches 9 bases. This CDR3 region has 15 residues. Germline V gives CDR1 SNHLY, CDR2 FYNNEI. V lost 4 bases to trimming and J lost 2 bases; unmatched junction nucleotides: 3. The CDR3 spells CASSAWTGGNQPQHF. CDR3 nucleotide sequence: TGTGCCAGCAGTGCATGGACAGGGGGCAATCAGCCCCAGCATTTT. Supplemented by reference TRBV2 and TRBJ1-5, the full variable domain reads EPEVTQTPSHQVTQMGQEVILRCVPISNHLYFYWYRQILGQKVEFLVSFYNNEISEKSEIFDDQFSVERPDGSNFTLKIRSTKLEDSAMYFCASSAWTGGNQPQHFGDGTRLSIL.

The chain joins TRBV7-2 to TRBJ2-2, with 7 bases fitting TRBD2. The J segment lost 1 base and the V segment lost 2 bases, leaving 1 base of the junction unmatched. The germline V gene has CDR1 SGHTA and CDR2 FQGNSA. This CDR3 spans 15 amino acids. CDR3 amino acids: CASSLQRGNTGELFF. The CDR3 DNA reads as TGTGCCAGCAGCTTACAGCGGGGGAACACCGGGGAGCTGTTTTTT.

This clone was detected only once. The genes are TRBV27 and TRBJ1-2, with a possible D match to TRBD1 (5 bases). Germline values: CDR1 MNHEY, CDR2 SMNVEV (reference sequence). V gave up 2 bases and J gave up 7 bases, with 11 bases separating them. The CDR3 has 13 amino acids. The CDR3 nucleotides read TGTGCCAGCAGTTTAACCTGGGGCGGTGGCTACACCTTC. Translated, it gives CASSLTWGGGYTF.

The V gene is TRBV5-8, the J gene TRBJ1-6; 7 bases line up with TRBD1. The CDR3 covers 15 residues. The ends lost 2 bases at V and 10 bases at J; junction bases unmatched: 9. CDR1 is SGHTS, CDR2 YDEGEE, per germline. CDR3 loop: CASSFRGQVQSPLHF. In DNA, the CDR3 is TGTGCCAGCAGCTTCCGAGGACAGGTCCAGTCACCCCTCCACTTT.

This chain uses TRBV4-2 with TRBJ2-7; 9 bases line up with TRBD2. There are 15 residues in the CDR3. The germline gives CDR1 LGHNA, CDR2 YNFKEQ. Unmatched junction bases numbered 6, after V lost 2 bases and J lost 4 bases. CDR3 coding DNA: TGTGCCAGCAGCCAACAGACTAGCGGCGGATACGAGCAGTACTTC. It specifies CASSQQTSGGYEQYF.